These 29 T cell receptor beta chains were sequenced from one sample in a study of shared clonotypes between healthy human individuals. TCRdb's copy holds only in-frame clones and misses some; the assay was immunoSEQ multiplex PCR. The sample includes around 940,000 clones, less than 85% of them seen just once. The sample was memory CD4+ T cells sorted from blood. The subset was: CD45RA-negative fraction. The receptors shown here come from a man younger than 30 in good health.

The chain recombines TRBV4-1 with TRBJ1-6; D remains unclear. CDR1 and CDR2 (germline): MGHRA, YSYEKL. V was cut by 0 bases and J by 0 bases, with 9 bases left in between. The CDR3 has 17 residues. The CDR3 DNA reads TGCGCCAGCAGCCAAGATAGCGGCAGCTCCTATAATTCACCCCTCCACTTT. It is translated as CASSQDSGSSYNSPLHF.

This sequence joins TRBV6-4 and TRBJ2-1; 8 nucleotides match TRBD1. This CDR3 is built from 14 residues. The germline V gene encodes CDR1 MRHNA and CDR2 SNTAGT. The J segment lost 8 bases and the V segment lost 6 bases, leaving 9 bases of the junction unmatched. The CDR3 spells CASSQDRESDEQFF. The CDR3 DNA sequence: TGTGCCAGCAGCCAGGACAGGGAGAGCGATGAGCAGTTCTTC.

The chain has TRBV2 and TRBJ1-1; D might be TRBD1 (5 bases). The CDR3 extends over 14 amino acids. Trimming pared 5 bases from V and 1 base from J, leaving 11 bases between. Germline CDR1 is SNHLY and CDR2 is FYNNEI. The CDR3 DNA is TGTGCCAGCAGTAGCTTGGGGGGGAACACTGAAGCTTTCTTT. It is translated as CASSSLGGNTEAFF.

A remark on this clone: The sample contains more than one DNA sequence encoding this CDR3. The chain has TRBV30 and TRBJ2-1; 8 bases line up with TRBD2. The CDR3 loop spans 14 amino acids. With V trimmed by 1 base and J by 4 bases, 3 bases remained unmatched. Germline V gene lookup returns CDR1 GTSNPN and CDR2 SVGIG (reference sequence). The CDR3 DNA is TGTGCCTGGAGTGGCGGGGGGCTTTACAATGAGCAGTTCTTC. Translation gives CAWSGGGLYNEQFF.

V is TRBV7-2 and J is TRBJ2-1; TRBD2 matches at 9 bases. Germline CDR1 and CDR2: SGHTA and FQGNSA. Germline trimming cut 8 bases from V and 0 bases from J; bases unmatched to any gene: 2. The CDR3 sequence is 14 residues long. CDR3 DNA: TGTGCCAGCCGCGGGAGGGGCTCCTACAATGAGCAGTTCTTC. As protein: CASRGRGSYNEQFF.

This clone was detected only a few times. The chain joins TRBV5-1 to TRBJ2-5, with TRBD2 as a possible D gene (6 bases). CDR3 length: 15 amino acids. V was shortened by 4 bases and J by 1 base, with 14 bases between the two germline ends. CDR1 is SGHRS and CDR2 is YFSETQ in the germline V gene. CDR3 bases: TGCGCCAGCAGCGTGGGCGGGATTCGCCAAGAGACCCAGTACTTC. As protein: CASSVGGIRQETQYF. Filled out from reference TRBV5-1 and TRBJ2-5, the complete variable domain reads KAGVTQTPRYLIKTRGQQVTLSCSPISGHRSVSWYQQTPGQGLQFLFEYFSETQRNKGNFPGRFSGRQFSNSRSEMNVSTLELGDSALYLCASSVGGIRQETQYFGPGTRLLVL.

The chain links TRBV6-5 to TRBJ2-2; tentative D call: TRBD2 (6 bases). The V and J ends lost 6 bases and 3 bases respectively, with 14 bases between them. The germline CDR1 and CDR2 sequences are MNHEY and SVGAGI. The CDR3 is 15 amino acids. The CDR3 DNA reads as TGTGCCAGCAGCCGCGGAGGGGCGTACACCGGGGAGCTGTTTTTT. Its protein is CASSRGGAYTGELFF.

This rearrangement joins TRBV19 to TRBJ1-4; 8 bases match TRBD1. The CDR3 totals 14 residues. CDR1 and CDR2 (germline): LNHDA, SQIVND (reference sequence). The V gene end was trimmed by 4 bases and the J gene end by 5 bases; junction bases not matched to a gene: 3. The chain's CDR3 is CASSTGTGNEKLFF. The CDR3 nucleotides are TGTGCCAGTAGTACGGGGACAGGAAATGAAAAACTGTTTTTT.

Concerning this clone itself: This could be a read error, since a much larger clone is one nucleotide away. The same CDR3 is also encoded by other DNA sequences in this sample. The chain combines TRBV5-8 with TRBJ2-1; 7 nucleotides match TRBD2. Germline V CDR1 and CDR2: SGHTS, YDEGEE. CDR3 length: 17 amino acids. The CDR3, as DNA: TGTGCCAGTAGCTTGTTCCTAGCGGATGGAGGAGGCAATGAGCAGTTCTTC. This sequence encodes CASSLFLADGGGNEQFF.

The chain combines TRBV6-5 with TRBJ2-2, with D possibly being TRBD2 (5 bases). The CDR3 spans 14 residues. CDR1 and CDR2 from the germline V gene are MNHEY and SVGAGI. Trimming took 1 base from V and 6 from J, leaving 9 bases between them. The CDR3, as DNA: TGTGCCAGCAGTTACTGGCGGGCGGCCGGGGAGCTGTTTTTT. It yields the protein CASSYWRAAGELFF.

The sample holds a few counts of this clone. J is TRBJ1-1 and V is TRBV7-9, with D maybe TRBD1 (5 bases). The CDR3 has 14 amino acids. CDR1 is SEHNR and CDR2 is FQNEAQ in the germline V gene (reference sequence). Trimming removed 6 bases from V and 0 bases from J, with 11 bases in between. CDR3 in amino acids: CASRWMDMNTEAFF. The DNA of the CDR3 is TGTGCCAGCAGGTGGATGGACATGAACACTGAAGCTTTCTTT.

V is TRBV11-2 and J is TRBJ1-6, with D possibly being TRBD1 (6 bases). The CDR3 has 16 amino acids. V was pared by 5 bases and J by 6 bases, with 17 bases between. Per the germline V gene, CDR1 is SGHAT and CDR2 is FQNNGV. Here the CDR3 DNA reads TGTGCCAGCAGCCCCGAGGGGGGGGCAGTTAATTCACCCCTCCACTTT. Its translation is CASSPEGGAVNSPLHF. The entire variable domain, with the rest obtained from reference TRBV11-2 and TRBJ1-6, is as follows: EAGVAQSPRYKIIEKRQSVAFWCNPISGHATLYWYQQILGQGPKLLIQFQNNGVVDDSQLPKDRFSAERLKGVDSTLKIQPAKLEDSAVYLCASSPEGGAVNSPLHFGNGTRLTVT.

This clone was found a few times. The genes are TRBV12-5 and TRBJ1-3; D gene unclear. Trimming cost V 0 bases and J 2 bases, with 5 bases left between them. CDR1 and CDR2 from the germline V gene are LGHNT and FRNRAP. This CDR3 region has 14 residues. CDR3 nucleotide sequence: TGTGCTAGTGGTTTGGTCCCTCCTGGAAACACCATATATTTT. Amino acids: CASGLVPPGNTIYF.

Concerning this clone: The sample contains more than one DNA sequence encoding this CDR3. The rearrangement links TRBV5-4 to TRBJ1-2, with D perhaps TRBD1 (5 bases). Trimming took 2 bases from V and 6 from J, leaving 8 bases between them. Germline V gene sequence: CDR1 SGHNT, CDR2 YYREEE (reference sequence). The CDR3 is 12 residues long. The CDR3 DNA follows: TGTGCCAGCAGCTTAGACAGAAATGGCTACACCTTC. As protein: CASSLDRNGYTF.

V usage is TRBV18 and J usage is TRBJ2-7; 7 nucleotides agree with TRBD1. The CDR3 has 13 amino acids. V lost 4 bases and J lost 2; bases outside the gene matches: 2. Per germline, CDR1 KGHSH and CDR2 LQKENI. The CDR3 spells CASSRDRTYEQYF. CDR3 DNA: TGTGCCAGCTCACGGGACAGAACCTACGAGCAGTACTTC.

This chain's CDR3 is CASSLEDGGTDTQYF. CDR3 DNA sequence: TGCGCCAGCAGCTTGGAAGATGGGGGGACAGATACGCAGTATTTT. The chain combines TRBV5-1 with TRBJ2-3, with D possibly being TRBD2 (6 bases). CDR3 length equals 15 residues. CDR1 SGHRS and CDR2 YFSETQ come from the germline V gene. V was trimmed by 0 bases and J by 3 bases, leaving 11 bases between them.

The rearrangement uses TRBV19 and TRBJ1-5; no firm D call. The CDR3 covers 15 residues. V was shortened by 5 bases and J by 0 bases, with 11 bases between the two germline ends. The germline V gene has CDR1 LNHDA and CDR2 SQIVND (reference sequence). As DNA, the CDR3 is TGTGCCAGTAGTCCCGAGAGCTTTAGCAATCAGCCCCAGCATTTT. Its translation: CASSPESFSNQPQHF.

The CDR3 nucleotides are TGTGCCTCCGGGACTAGTGTCTACGAGCAGTACTTC. Its translation is CASGTSVYEQYF. The genes are TRBV30 and TRBJ2-7; 8 nucleotides agree with TRBD2. V lost 7 bases and J lost 3; bases outside the gene matches: 5. CDR3 size: 12 residues. The germline gives CDR1 GTSNPN, CDR2 SVGIG (reference sequence).

This chain uses TRBV11-2 with TRBJ1-3; D remains ambiguous. Germline V gene lookup returns CDR1 SGHAT and CDR2 FQNNGV. The CDR3 covers 14 residues. Trimming took 5 bases from V and 0 from J, leaving 8 bases between them. The CDR3: CASSLEISGNTIYF. CDR3 nucleotides: TGTGCCAGCAGCCTGGAAATCTCTGGAAACACCATATATTTT.

About this clone itself: Distinct nucleotide sequences in the sample also encode this CDR3. The rearrangement joins TRBV28 to TRBJ2-3; 10 bases align to TRBD2. Germline V CDR1 and CDR2: MDHEN, SYDVKM. The J segment lost 6 bases and the V segment lost 1 base, leaving 7 bases of the junction unmatched. The CDR3 loop spans 16 amino acids. The CDR3 protein is CASSLSASGGADTQYF. The CDR3 region has the DNA TGTGCCAGCAGTTTATCTGCCAGCGGGGGGGCGGATACGCAGTATTTT.

The V call is TRBV5-1, the J call TRBJ2-7, with D maybe TRBD1 (6 bases). Germline CDR1 SGHRS, CDR2 YFSETQ. The CDR3 totals 16 residues. V was cut by 4 bases and J by 0 bases, with 17 bases left in between. The CDR3 sequence is CASSPMGASSSYEQYF. In DNA, the CDR3 is TGCGCCAGCAGCCCGATGGGGGCCTCCAGCTCCTACGAGCAGTACTTC.

This clone has more than one count but fewer than ten. The CDR3 spells CASILAVFAFF. The DNA of the CDR3 is TGCGCCAGCATTTTAGCAGTTTTCGCTTTCTTT. The rearrangement joins TRBV23-1 to TRBJ1-1; no clear D. TRBV23-1 is sorted into the ORF group, with uncertain function. Trimming took off 7 bases at V and 11 bases at J, with 14 bases between the two ends. The CDR3 totals 11 residues.

The rearrangement joins TRBV20-1 to TRBJ1-5; the match to TRBD1 covers 7 bases. Looked up from germline, CDR1 is DFQATT and CDR2 is SNEGSKA (reference sequence). V lost 0 bases and J lost 12; bases outside the gene matches: 2. The length of the CDR3 is 11 residues. CDR3 nucleotide sequence: TGCAGTGCTAGAGATCAGGGGGTCCAGCATTTT. Residues: CSARDQGVQHF.

This chain links TRBV5-6 with TRBJ2-7; the D is unclear. This CDR3 contains 15 residues. Germline V gene lookup returns CDR1 SGHDT and CDR2 YYEEEE. V was pared by 0 bases and J by 0 bases, with 10 bases between. In nucleotides, the CDR3 is TGTGCCAGCAGCTTGGTCTGGCGGAGCTCCTACGAGCAGTACTTC. Translated: CASSLVWRSSYEQYF.

The V and J genes are TRBV2 and TRBJ1-2; 11 bases fit TRBD1. This CDR3 spans 15 amino acids. Germline CDR1 and CDR2: SNHLY and FYNNEI. The junction had 9 bases not matched to a gene; V was cut back by 6 bases and J by 6 bases. The CDR3 region is CASRTWTGGWDGYTF. For the CDR3, the DNA is TGTGCCAGCAGAACCTGGACAGGGGGCTGGGATGGCTACACCTTC.

Here the CDR3 DNA reads TGTGCCAGCTTGGGACAGGAGAACACTGAAGCTTTCTTT. The encoded protein is CASLGQENTEAFF. The chain is built from TRBV2 and TRBJ1-1; 8 bases are shared with TRBD1. Germline CDR1 SNHLY, CDR2 FYNNEI. The CDR3 consists of 13 residues. The V gene end was trimmed by 8 bases and the J gene end by 1 base; junction bases not matched to a gene: 3.

J is TRBJ2-7 and V is TRBV25-1, with D possibly being TRBD2 (6 bases). In germline, CDR1 is MGHDK, CDR2 SYGVNS. Trimming stripped 7 bases from V and 3 bases from J, with 10 bases between. There are 12 residues in the CDR3. For the CDR3, the DNA is TGTGCCAGCACCTATAGCGGCTACGAGCAGTACTTC. Encoded protein: CASTYSGYEQYF.

This chain uses TRBV4-2 with TRBJ1-3, with TRBD1 matching 8 bases. Trimming took 3 bases from V and 1 from J; bases not matched to a gene: 5. CDR3 size: 16 residues. CDR1 and CDR2 from the germline V gene are LGHNA and YNFKEQ. The CDR3 region is CASSQSRGPSGNTIYF. CDR3 bases: TGTGCCAGCAGCCAGTCCAGGGGGCCATCTGGAAACACCATATATTTT.

V is TRBV7-2 and J is TRBJ2-3; D call uncertain. Germline values: CDR1 SGHTA, CDR2 FQGNSA. The V end lost 2 bases, the J end lost 0 bases, and 9 bases lay between the germline ends. The CDR3 spans 15 residues. The CDR3 nucleotides are TGTGCCAGCAGCTTAAATGCCGGTAGCACAGATACGCAGTATTTT. It specifies CASSLNAGSTDTQYF.